Presented here are 19 T cell receptor beta chains from one specimen sequenced in a study of cytomegalovirus exposure and HLA in healthy donors. It was with 60 Vbeta and 13 Jbeta primers that the PCR ran. Clones were sequenced by immunoSEQ multiplex PCR, and TCRdb holds only the in-frame ones, with some missing. This sample's table reports approximately 150,000 clones. Sequenced: PBMCs. Source of these receptors: a woman in her forties or fifties in good health and CMV-seronegative.

This chain uses TRBV5-1 with TRBJ2-7, with D perhaps matching TRBD1 (6 bases). The CDR3 consists of 15 residues. V lost 4 bases and J lost 0, with 14 bases in between. The germline CDR1 and CDR2 sequences are SGHRS and YFSETQ. CDR3 nucleotides: TGCGCCAGCAGCGAGGGACACCTAAGCTCCTACGAGCAGTACTTC. It yields the protein CASSEGHLSSYEQYF.

The rearrangement links TRBV5-4 to TRBJ2-2; 11 bases fit TRBD2. Germline V gene data show CDR1 as SGHNT and CDR2 as YYREEE (reference sequence). With 3 bases clipped from V and 7 bases from J, the junction kept 8 bases outside the gene matches. This CDR3 has 16 amino acids. The CDR3 nucleotides are TGTGCCAGCAGCTCCCCCACTAGCGGGAGAGTCGGGGAGCTGTTTTTT. Protein sequence: CASSSPTSGRVGELFF.

The chain combines TRBV4-2 with TRBJ2-5, with 9 bases that match TRBD1. The junction had 3 bases not matched to a gene; V was cut back by 0 bases and J by 4 bases. The length of the CDR3 is 15 residues. The germline CDR1 and CDR2 sequences are LGHNA and YNFKEQ. CDR3 loop: CASSQDPGQGETQYF. The CDR3 DNA reads as TGTGCCAGCAGCCAAGATCCGGGACAGGGAGAGACCCAGTACTTC.

The chain combines TRBV4-1 with TRBJ2-1; 7 bases are a match to TRBD2. The CDR3 spans 14 residues. The germline CDR1 and CDR2 sequences are MGHRA and YSYEKL. Trimming cost V 1 base and J 4 bases; bases outside gene matches: 1. CDR3 sequence (DNA): TGCGCCAGCAGCCAAGGGGACTATTACAATGAGCAGTTCTTC. Its translation is CASSQGDYYNEQFF.

This sequence joins TRBV19 and TRBJ1-1; D not certain. Germline-derived CDR1 and CDR2 are LNHDA and SQIVND (reference sequence). V was shortened by 5 bases and J by 8 bases, with 21 bases between the two germline ends. This CDR3 comprises 15 residues. The CDR3 sequence is CASSAWEGVIEEAFF. In nucleotides, the CDR3 is TGTGCCAGTAGTGCCTGGGAGGGAGTGATCGAGGAAGCTTTCTTT.

The rearrangement links TRBV4-3 to TRBJ2-7; the D is unclear. V gave up 2 bases and J gave up 4 bases, with 6 bases separating them. This CDR3 has 12 amino acids. The V gene's germline CDR1 is LGHNA and CDR2 YSLEER. The CDR3 protein is CASSQTGYEQYF. Here the CDR3 DNA reads TGCGCCAGCAGCCAAACGGGTTACGAGCAGTACTTC.

The chain recombines TRBV27 with TRBJ1-4; tentatively, D is TRBD1 (5 bases). Germline-derived CDR1 and CDR2 are MNHEY and SMNVEV (reference sequence). The CDR3 contains 17 residues. The V end lost 10 bases, the J end lost 0 bases, and 21 bases lay between the germline ends. The CDR3 nucleotides read TGTGCCACCTCTGGGCGGGGGTACCCTGCAACTAATGAAAAACTGTTTTTT. This translates into CATSGRGYPATNEKLFF. The whole variable domain, remainder taken from reference TRBV27 and TRBJ1-4, is EAQVTQNPRYLITVTGKKLTVTCSQNMNHEYMSWYRQDPGLGLRQIYYSMNVEVTDKGDVPEGYKVSRKEKRNFPLILESPSPNQTSLYFCATSGRGYPATNEKLFFGSGTQLSVL.

The chain recombines TRBV5-1 with TRBJ2-1, with TRBD1 as a possible D gene (7 bases). Germline CDR1 and CDR2: SGHRS and YFSETQ. The CDR3 loop spans 13 amino acids. V gave up 3 bases and J gave up 6 bases, with 10 bases separating them. CDR3 region: CASSSGGGNEQFF. CDR3 nucleotides: TGCGCCAGCAGCTCAGGGGGAGGCAATGAGCAGTTCTTC.

The gene calls are TRBV5-1 and TRBJ2-2; 9 nucleotides match TRBD2. The junction had 4 bases not matched to a gene; V was cut back by 2 bases and J by 5 bases. The CDR3 runs 15 residues. Germline CDR1 is SGHRS and CDR2 is YFSETQ. The CDR3 DNA reads TGCGCCAGCAGCTTCGGGACTAGCAGGACCGGGGAGCTGTTTTTT. Protein sequence: CASSFGTSRTGELFF.

V and J are TRBV5-1 and TRBJ2-7, with 7 positions matching TRBD2. This CDR3 has 15 amino acids. The junction had 9 bases not matched to a gene; V was cut back by 4 bases and J by 2 bases. Germline loops: CDR1 SGHRS, CDR2 YFSETQ. The CDR3 is CASSPRGGAAYEQYF. CDR3 nucleotides: TGCGCCAGCAGCCCCCGGGGAGGGGCGGCCTACGAGCAGTACTTC.

V is TRBV30 and J is TRBJ1-2, with a possible D match to TRBD1 (6 bases). V shed 0 bases and J shed 2 bases, with 22 bases lying between them. The CDR3 loop spans 18 amino acids. Germline values: CDR1 GTSNPN, CDR2 SVGIG (reference sequence). The CDR3 DNA reads as TGTGCCTGGAGTGTATTTCTTTTCGTAGGACAGCAGAACTATGGCTACACCTTC. As protein: CAWSVFLFVGQQNYGYTF.

V is TRBV7-8 and J is TRBJ1-1; 9 bases are shared with TRBD1. Germline lookup yields CDR1 SGHVS and CDR2 FQNEAQ. Trimming removed 5 bases from V and 6 bases from J; junction bases left unmatched: 7. This CDR3 spans 14 amino acids. The CDR3 nucleotides read TGTGCCAGCAGCATTAACAGGGGGCTGTCTGAAGCTTTCTTT. Protein: CASSINRGLSEAFF. The whole variable domain, remainder taken from reference TRBV7-8 and TRBJ1-1, is GAGVSQSPRYKVAKRGQDVALRCDPISGHVSLFWYQQALGQGPEFLTYFQNEAQLDKSGLPSDRFFAERPEGSVSTLKIQRTQQEDSAVYLCASSINRGLSEAFFGQGTRLTVV.

CDR3 in amino acids: CASSPEQGASLKAFF. CDR3 nucleotide sequence: TGTGCCAGCTCACCAGAACAGGGGGCGTCATTGAAAGCTTTCTTT. The chain joins TRBV18 to TRBJ1-1; 9 nucleotides match TRBD1. CDR1 is KGHSH and CDR2 is LQKENI in the germline V gene. V lost 2 bases to trimming and J lost 9 bases; unmatched junction nucleotides: 10. The CDR3 has 15 residues.

This chain connects TRBV7-9 to TRBJ2-2, with a possible D match to TRBD2 (5 bases). V lost 3 bases to trimming and J lost 5 bases, with 13 bases between them. This CDR3 comprises 15 residues. Per the germline V gene, CDR1 is SEHNR and CDR2 is FQNEAQ (reference sequence). DNA of the CDR3: TGTGCCAGCAGCTTCGACTCTAGCCGGACCGGGGAGCTGTTTTTT. Translation: CASSFDSSRTGELFF.

V usage is TRBV7-8 and J usage is TRBJ2-5, with TRBD2 as a possible D gene (5 bases). CDR3 length equals 12 residues. Trimming took off 5 bases at V and 2 bases at J, with 6 bases between the two ends. Germline loops: CDR1 SGHVS, CDR2 FQNEAQ. CDR3 DNA: TGTGCCAGCAGCCCGGGGCAAGAGACCCAGTACTTC. Residues: CASSPGQETQYF.

This chain joins TRBV15 and TRBJ2-1; TRBD2 matches at 9 bases. J gave up 4 bases and V 3 bases, and 1 base lay outside the gene matches. The V gene's germline CDR1 is LNHNV and CDR2 YYDKDF (reference sequence). The CDR3 runs to 14 residues. The CDR3 spells CATSRTSGYNEQFF. Here the CDR3 DNA reads TGTGCCACCAGCAGGACTAGCGGTTACAATGAGCAGTTCTTC.

V and J are TRBV19 and TRBJ1-3; D unresolved. CDR1 and CDR2 (germline): LNHDA, SQIVND (reference sequence). The CDR3 extends over 15 amino acids. V lost 5 bases and J lost 0, with 11 bases in between. The CDR3 bases are TGTGCCAGTAGTTCTCACAGATACTCTGGAAACACCATATATTTT. As protein: CASSSHRYSGNTIYF.

CDR3 nucleotides: TGTGCCAGCAGCGTAGTGGGACAGGGAAATCAGCCCCAGCATTTT. Protein sequence: CASSVVGQGNQPQHF. The V and J genes are TRBV6-1 and TRBJ1-5, with 9 bases fitting TRBD1. Unmatched junction bases numbered 7, after V lost 6 bases and J lost 4 bases. Germline assignment: CDR1 MNHNS and CDR2 SASEGT. This CDR3 has 15 residues.

The chain couples TRBV28 to TRBJ2-3; TRBD2 might be the D (5 bases). CDR1 MDHEN and CDR2 SYDVKM come from the germline V gene. The length of the CDR3 is 14 residues. Trimming took off 3 bases at V and 1 base at J, with 8 bases between the two ends. DNA of the CDR3: TGTGCCAGCAGTTTCCGCGGGCGCACAGATACGCAGTATTTT. This encodes CASSFRGRTDTQYF.